The clone carrying this TCR beta chain came up once. Its matching antigen is unknown. The PCR had 60 Vbeta and 13 Jbeta primers. The table came from immunoSEQ multiplex PCR; TCRdb's copy has only in-frame clones and leaves some out. There are about 83,000 clones in the sample; roughly 81% occur only once, and 1.5% to 2% lies in the top ten. This specimen comes from a study of cytomegalovirus exposure and HLA in healthy donors. Whole-study results and caveats: Cytomegalovirus-associated TCR beta chains were listed, numbering approximately 150. The likely explanation for a cluster of highly shared sequence variants was sequencing artifact. In a later analysis, across HLA loci, associated TCR counts were highest for DRB1, lowest for HLA-C. Analysis performed later found under 20,000 TCR beta sequences associated with HLA alleles at 0.05 false discovery rate.

In germline, CDR1 is MNHEY, CDR2 SVGAGI. The CDR3 loop spans 15 amino acids. The V and J ends lost 5 bases and 7 bases, in that order; junction bases with no gene match: 11. This clonotype was sampled from a woman in her twenties or thirties in good health and CMV-seronegative. This chain links TRBV6-5 with TRBJ2-4; 7 nucleotides align to TRBD1. The sequenced sample consisted of PBMCs. CDR3 in amino acids: CASSPGTVRANIQYF. The DNA for the CDR3 is TGTGCCAGCAGTCCCGGGACAGTTAGGGCGAACATTCAGTACTTC.